These T cell receptor beta chains were read from a single sample in a study of cytomegalovirus exposure and HLA in healthy donors. Measured with immunoSEQ multiplex PCR; TCRdb has only the in-frame clones, and not every one. Of 120,000 to 150,000 clones detected, around 88% appear once; the ten largest clones hold over 6.5%. Sequenced sample: PBMCs. These receptors all stem from a woman younger than 30 in good health and CMV-seropositive. CDR3s include the opening cysteine and the closing phenylalanine or tryptophan. The D gene is left open where the match is weak. Size tells how often a clone was seen (once, few, many) or the class of an expanded clone, and some rows leave it out.

cdr3_aa: CASKPIDWVFGYTF; cdr3_nt: TGTGCCAGTAAACCGATAGACTGGGTCTTTGGCTACACCTTC; clone_size: -; v_call: TRBV19; j_call: TRBJ1-2; d_call: -
cdr3_aa: CSVEMGQGYEQYF; cdr3_nt: TGCAGCGTTGAAATGGGACAGGGTTACGAGCAGTACTTC; clone_size: -; v_call: TRBV29-1; j_call: TRBJ2-7; d_call: TRBD1
cdr3_aa: CASSPNRDRGPYEQYF; cdr3_nt: TGTGCCAGTAGTCCTAACCGGGACAGAGGACCCTACGAGCAGTACTTC; clone_size: -; v_call: TRBV19; j_call: TRBJ2-7; d_call: TRBD1
cdr3_aa: CASSLRTSGYTGELFF; cdr3_nt: TGCGCCAGCAGCTTGCGGACTAGCGGTTACACCGGGGAGCTGTTTTTT; clone_size: -; v_call: TRBV5-1; j_call: TRBJ2-2; d_call: TRBD2
cdr3_aa: CASSRRGNEQYF; cdr3_nt: TGTGCCAGCAGCAGGAGGGGTAACGAGCAGTACTTC; clone_size: -; v_call: TRBV7-9; j_call: TRBJ2-7; d_call: -
cdr3_aa: CASSLGARGNEQYF; cdr3_nt: TGTGCCAGCAGTTTAGGGGCCAGGGGCAACGAGCAGTACTTC; clone_size: -; v_call: TRBV27; j_call: TRBJ2-7; d_call: -
cdr3_aa: CASSEASGSNQPQHF; cdr3_nt: TGTGCCAGCAGTGAAGCCTCTGGCAGCAATCAGCCCCAGCATTTT; clone_size: -; v_call: TRBV6-1; j_call: TRBJ1-5; d_call: -
cdr3_aa: CASSYSIGEQFF; cdr3_nt: TGTGCCAGCAGTTACTCGATTGGCGAGCAGTTCTTC; clone_size: -; v_call: TRBV6-5; j_call: TRBJ2-1; d_call: -
cdr3_aa: CASSIAMTGGYGYTF; cdr3_nt: TGTGCCAGCAGCATCGCTATGACAGGGGGCTATGGCTACACCTTC; clone_size: -; v_call: TRBV7-2; j_call: TRBJ1-2; d_call: TRBD1
cdr3_aa: CASSFDRPNTGELFF; cdr3_nt: TGCGCCAGCAGCTTCGACAGACCGAACACCGGGGAGCTGTTTTTT; clone_size: -; v_call: TRBV5-1; j_call: TRBJ2-2; d_call: -
cdr3_aa: CATTGPRLEQFF; cdr3_nt: TGTGCCACCACGGGTCCGAGACTTGAGCAGTTCTTC; clone_size: -; v_call: TRBV2; j_call: TRBJ2-1; d_call: -
cdr3_aa: CASSTDRVNSPLHF; cdr3_nt: TGTGCCAGCAGTACCGACAGGGTAAATTCACCCCTCCACTTT; clone_size: -; v_call: TRBV6-5; j_call: TRBJ1-6; d_call: TRBD1
cdr3_aa: CSPRKGDGYTF; cdr3_nt: TGCAGTCCAAGAAAGGGGGATGGCTACACCTTC; clone_size: -; v_call: TRBV20-1; j_call: TRBJ1-2; d_call: -
cdr3_aa: CASSLQGAGNTIYF; cdr3_nt: TGTGCCAGCAGTTTACAGGGGGCGGGAAACACCATATATTTT; clone_size: -; v_call: TRBV27; j_call: TRBJ1-3; d_call: TRBD1
cdr3_aa: CASSLRDSLEAFF; cdr3_nt: TGTGCCAGCAGCTTACGGGACAGCCTGGAAGCTTTCTTT; clone_size: -; v_call: TRBV5-4; j_call: TRBJ1-1; d_call: TRBD1
cdr3_aa: CASSSNRDRGLDEQYF; cdr3_nt: TGTGCCAGCAGCTCAAACCGGGACAGGGGGCTTGACGAGCAGTACTTC; clone_size: -; v_call: TRBV7-9; j_call: TRBJ2-7; d_call: TRBD1
cdr3_aa: CASSLDLDTQYF; cdr3_nt: TGTGCCAGCAGCTTAGACCTTGATACGCAGTATTTT; clone_size: -; v_call: TRBV11-3; j_call: TRBJ2-3; d_call: -
cdr3_aa: CASSQEKGWGNEKLFF; cdr3_nt: TGTGCCAGCAGCCAAGAAAAGGGGTGGGGTAATGAAAAACTGTTTTTT; clone_size: -; v_call: TRBV14; j_call: TRBJ1-4; d_call: -
cdr3_aa: CAWSVHGRYGGYTF; cdr3_nt: TGTGCCTGGAGTGTACACGGCAGGTATGGCGGCTACACCTTC; clone_size: -; v_call: TRBV30; j_call: TRBJ1-2; d_call: -
cdr3_aa: CASSQRSGSANNEQFF; cdr3_nt: TGCGCCAGCAGCCAAAGGAGCGGGAGTGCGAACAATGAGCAGTTCTTC; clone_size: -; v_call: TRBV4-1; j_call: TRBJ2-1; d_call: TRBD2
cdr3_aa: CAGSSGGAAGTQYF; cdr3_nt: TGTGCCGGGAGTAGCGGGGGGGCGGCGGGGACCCAGTACTTC; clone_size: -; v_call: TRBV30; j_call: TRBJ2-5; d_call: TRBD2
cdr3_aa: CASSVVSGTGELFF; cdr3_nt: TGTGCCAGCAGCGTAGTCTCAGGAACCGGGGAGCTGTTTTTT; clone_size: -; v_call: TRBV9; j_call: TRBJ2-2; d_call: -
cdr3_aa: CASSRDRGNEQFF; cdr3_nt: TGTGCCAGCAGCCGAGACAGGGGCAATGAGCAGTTCTTC; clone_size: -; v_call: TRBV16; j_call: TRBJ2-1; d_call: TRBD1
cdr3_aa: CASSRTSGSQYRTGELFF; cdr3_nt: TGTGCCAGCAGTCGGACTAGCGGGAGTCAGTACCGAACCGGGGAGCTGTTTTTT; clone_size: -; v_call: TRBV28; j_call: TRBJ2-2; d_call: TRBD2
cdr3_aa: CASTQDKEGYTF; cdr3_nt: TGTGCCAGCACCCAGGACAAAGAGGGCTACACCTTC; clone_size: -; v_call: TRBV7-2; j_call: TRBJ1-2; d_call: -
cdr3_aa: CASSSDYYGANVLTF; cdr3_nt: TGCGCCAGCAGCTCCGACTATTATGGGGCCAACGTCCTGACTTTC; clone_size: -; v_call: TRBV4-3; j_call: TRBJ2-6; d_call: -
cdr3_aa: CASSYSRRSGYTF; cdr3_nt: TGTGCCAGCAGTTACTCCCGGCGGAGCGGCTACACCTTC; clone_size: -; v_call: TRBV6-5; j_call: TRBJ1-2; d_call: -
cdr3_aa: CASSTRGGFQETQYF; cdr3_nt: TGCGCCAGCAGCACCCGGGGGGGGTTCCAAGAGACCCAGTACTTC; clone_size: -; v_call: TRBV5-1; j_call: TRBJ2-5; d_call: TRBD2
cdr3_aa: CASRLGQGSYEQYF; cdr3_nt: TGTGCCAGCAGGTTGGGTCAGGGATCCTACGAGCAGTACTTC; clone_size: -; v_call: TRBV7-9; j_call: TRBJ2-7; d_call: -
cdr3_aa: CAWSGGQGAHNEKLFF; cdr3_nt: TGTGCCTGGAGTGGGGGACAGGGGGCCCATAATGAAAAACTGTTTTTT; clone_size: few; v_call: TRBV30; j_call: TRBJ1-4; d_call: TRBD1
cdr3_aa: CAIRVGGAWLF; cdr3_nt: TGTGCCATCAGGGTCGGGGGGGCCTGGCTCTTC; clone_size: -; v_call: TRBV10-3; j_call: TRBJ2-4; d_call: TRBD2
cdr3_aa: CASSVEVAGGPTNEKLFF; cdr3_nt: TGTGCCAGCAGCGTAGAGGTAGCGGGGGGGCCAACTAATGAAAAACTGTTTTTT; clone_size: -; v_call: TRBV9; j_call: TRBJ1-4; d_call: -
cdr3_aa: CASLDSHYGYTF; cdr3_nt: TGTGCCAGCCTGGACAGTCACTATGGCTACACCTTC; clone_size: -; v_call: TRBV6-5; j_call: TRBJ1-2; d_call: -
cdr3_aa: CASIMAGMGNQPQHF; cdr3_nt: TGTGCCAGCATCATGGCAGGGATGGGCAATCAGCCCCAGCATTTT; clone_size: -; v_call: TRBV6-1; j_call: TRBJ1-5; d_call: -
cdr3_aa: CASSDGTGHSYEQYF; cdr3_nt: TGTGCCAGCAGTGACGGGACAGGGCACTCCTACGAGCAGTACTTC; clone_size: -; v_call: TRBV28; j_call: TRBJ2-7; d_call: TRBD1
cdr3_aa: CASSGGLGKLFF; cdr3_nt: TGTGCCAGCAGTGGGGGGCTCGGAAAACTGTTTTTT; clone_size: few; v_call: TRBV2; j_call: TRBJ1-4; d_call: -
cdr3_aa: CATSRVTGGLRDTGELFF; cdr3_nt: TGTGCCACCAGCAGAGTAACAGGGGGGTTGCGGGACACCGGGGAGCTGTTTTTT; clone_size: -; v_call: TRBV15; j_call: TRBJ2-2; d_call: TRBD1
cdr3_aa: CASRLGTGRGYTF; cdr3_nt: TGTGCCAGCCGCCTAGGGACAGGCCGTGGCTACACCTTC; clone_size: -; v_call: TRBV6-6; j_call: TRBJ1-2; d_call: TRBD1
cdr3_aa: CASSRSPTGPGNNEQFF; cdr3_nt: TGTGCCAGCAGCCGCTCCCCGACAGGGCCTGGAAACAATGAGCAGTTCTTC; clone_size: -; v_call: TRBV7-3; j_call: TRBJ2-1; d_call: TRBD1
cdr3_aa: CASSDQGTDTQYF; cdr3_nt: TGCGCCAGCAGTGATCAGGGAACAGATACGCAGTATTTT; clone_size: -; v_call: TRBV10-1; j_call: TRBJ2-3; d_call: -
cdr3_aa: CSVGGGALYNEQFF; cdr3_nt: TGCAGCGTTGGAGGCGGAGCGTTGTACAATGAGCAGTTCTTC; clone_size: -; v_call: TRBV29-1; j_call: TRBJ2-1; d_call: -
cdr3_aa: CASTGGARGYGTQYF; cdr3_nt: TGTGCCAGCACCGGAGGCGCTAGAGGATACGGGACCCAGTACTTC; clone_size: -; v_call: TRBV7-9; j_call: TRBJ2-5; d_call: -
cdr3_aa: CASSITPDRDEAFF; cdr3_nt: TGTGCCAGCAGCATAACCCCGGACAGGGATGAAGCTTTCTTT; clone_size: few; v_call: TRBV13; j_call: TRBJ1-1; d_call: TRBD1
cdr3_aa: CASSQDPRGGDQPQHF; cdr3_nt: TGTGCCAGCAGCCAAGACCCGCGAGGGGGCGATCAGCCCCAGCATTTT; clone_size: -; v_call: TRBV4-2; j_call: TRBJ1-5; d_call: TRBD1
cdr3_aa: CASSEIRGSYGYTF; cdr3_nt: TGTGCCAGCAGTGAAATCAGGGGGAGCTATGGCTACACCTTC; clone_size: -; v_call: TRBV6-5; j_call: TRBJ1-2; d_call: TRBD1
cdr3_aa: CASSFGLAGGETQYF; cdr3_nt: TGTGCCAGCAGCTTTGGACTAGCGGGGGGAGAGACCCAGTACTTC; clone_size: once; v_call: TRBV11-2; j_call: TRBJ2-5; d_call: TRBD2
cdr3_aa: CASSPLTTGGTEAFF; cdr3_nt: TGTGCCAGCTCACCCCTAACCACAGGGGGCACTGAAGCTTTCTTT; clone_size: -; v_call: TRBV18; j_call: TRBJ1-1; d_call: TRBD1
cdr3_aa: CASSQEEQGAFYGYTF; cdr3_nt: TGTGCCAGCAGCCAAGAAGAACAGGGAGCTTTCTATGGCTACACCTTC; clone_size: -; v_call: TRBV4-2; j_call: TRBJ1-2; d_call: -